Shown below are 22 T cell receptor beta chains from a single sample sequenced in a study of technical replicates of blood from several donors. Clones were read by immunoSEQ multiplex PCR, and TCRdb kept only the in-frame ones, dropping some. The repertoire includes 13,000 to 15,000 clones, 80% to 85% of them detected once, and over 9.5% sits in the top ten. The sample comprised PBMCs. These receptors all come from a human donor in good health.

The J gene is TRBJ2-5, the V gene TRBV2, with TRBD2 matching 8 bases. This CDR3 region has 16 residues. Trimming at V came to 6 bases and at J to 1 base, leaving 10 bases not matched to a gene. Germline V CDR1 and CDR2: SNHLY, FYNNEI. This CDR3 reads CASSPSRSGGQETQYF. Here the CDR3 DNA reads TGTGCCAGCAGCCCAAGCCGGAGCGGGGGCCAAGAGACCCAGTACTTC.

The chain joins TRBV7-8 to TRBJ2-1; TRBD2 aligns across 7 bases. V was clipped by 5 bases and J by 4 bases; unmatched bases: 8. The CDR3 consists of 15 residues. Germline lookup yields CDR1 SGHVS and CDR2 FQNEAQ. In DNA, the CDR3 is TGTGCCAGCAGCGAGCGGGAAAGCCATTACAATGAGCAGTTCTTC. Translated: CASSERESHYNEQFF.

The chain employs TRBV2 and TRBJ2-7; 8 nucleotides match TRBD2. With 7 bases clipped from V and 5 bases from J, the junction kept 7 bases outside the gene matches. The germline gives CDR1 SNHLY, CDR2 FYNNEI. CDR3 length equals 13 residues. As DNA, the CDR3 is TGTGCCAGCAATCCCGGGAGGGCCCACGAGCAGTACTTC. It specifies CASNPGRAHEQYF. Supplemented by reference TRBV2 and TRBJ2-7, the full variable domain reads EPEVTQTPSHQVTQMGQEVILRCVPISNHLYFYWYRQILGQKVEFLVSFYNNEISEKSEIFDDQFSVERPDGSNFTLKIRSTKLEDSAMYFCASNPGRAHEQYFGPGTRLTVT.

This clone was observed a handful of times. This sequence joins TRBV5-1 and TRBJ2-1; possibly TRBD2 for D (6 bases). This CDR3 has 12 residues. Germline CDR1 is SGHRS and CDR2 is YFSETQ. The V end lost 4 bases, the J end lost 7 bases, and 9 bases lay between the germline ends. The DNA for the CDR3 is TGCGCCAGCAGCCCTAGCGAAAATGAGCAGTTCTTC. Translated: CASSPSENEQFF.

V usage is TRBV7-9 and J usage is TRBJ2-1, with 14 nucleotides matching TRBD2. Per germline, CDR1 SEHNR and CDR2 FQNEAQ (reference sequence). This CDR3 region has 16 residues. Trimming at V came to 5 bases and at J to 7 bases, leaving 7 bases not matched to a gene. CDR3 protein: CASSRLAGGSANEQFF. As DNA, the CDR3 is TGTGCCAGCAGCCGACTAGCGGGAGGGTCTGCGAATGAGCAGTTCTTC.

The chain has TRBV30 and TRBJ1-2; D perhaps matches TRBD1 (6 bases). Trimming took off 7 bases at V and 8 bases at J, with 17 bases between the two ends. The CDR3 is 12 amino acids. Looked up from germline, CDR1 is GTSNPN and CDR2 is SVGIG (reference sequence). This CDR3 reads CASPGGQGGYTF. In DNA form, the CDR3 reads TGTGCCTCGCCCGGGGGGCAGGGCGGCTACACCTTC.

V is TRBV5-6 and J is TRBJ1-2; 7 bases are a match to TRBD1. The CDR3 spans 12 residues. After removal of 0 bases from V and 12 bases from J, the junction contained 5 bases not matched to a gene. Per germline, CDR1 SGHDT and CDR2 YYEEEE. CDR3 nucleotides: TGTGCCAGCAGCTTGGGGGACAGTCGCCACACCTTC. Protein product: CASSLGDSRHTF.

The rearrangement links TRBV6-5 to TRBJ1-2; maybe TRBD1 (5 bases). There are 16 residues in the CDR3. Germline assignment: CDR1 MNHEY and CDR2 SVGAGI. Trimming left V 2 bases short and J 0 bases short, with 13 bases between. The CDR3 loop reads CASSYGGALANYGYTF. Here the CDR3 DNA reads TGTGCCAGCAGTTACGGAGGGGCCCTAGCTAACTATGGCTACACCTTC.

The chain is built from TRBV6-5 and TRBJ2-2; tentative D call: TRBD1 (5 bases). The V gene lost 4 bases and the J gene lost 6 bases, with 9 bases spanning the gap. Germline loops: CDR1 MNHEY, CDR2 SVGAGI. CDR3 length: 13 residues. In nucleotides, the CDR3 is TGTGCCAGCAGTTTTCTGGGGCCCGGGGAGCTGTTTTTT. It translates to CASSFLGPGELFF.

This chain joins TRBV5-1 and TRBJ2-3; 9 nucleotides line up with TRBD2. CDR3 length equals 14 residues. V lost 5 bases to trimming and J lost 6 bases; unmatched junction nucleotides: 7. CDR1 is SGHRS, CDR2 YFSETQ, per germline. The CDR3 DNA sequence: TGCGCCAGCAGGGTAGCGGGAGTCGCGGATACGCAGTATTTT. Translation: CASRVAGVADTQYF.

The rearrangement links TRBV7-6 to TRBJ2-2; 7 bases are a match to TRBD2. This CDR3 comprises 15 residues. Germline V lookup: CDR1 SGHVS, CDR2 FNYEAQ. The ends lost 6 bases at V and 4 bases at J; junction bases unmatched: 8. In nucleotides, the CDR3 is TGTGCCAGCAGTCAAGCGGGATACGGCACCGGGGAGCTGTTTTTT. It is translated as CASSQAGYGTGELFF.

This clone has a handful of counts. The chain links TRBV14 to TRBJ2-5; a possible D gene is TRBD2 (6 bases). CDR1 and CDR2 (germline): SGHDN, FVKESK. V was clipped by 4 bases and J by 1 base, with 13 bases between them. CDR3 length equals 15 residues. This chain's CDR3 is CASSPLGGAQETQYF. CDR3 bases: TGTGCCAGCAGCCCACTTGGCGGGGCCCAAGAGACCCAGTACTTC.

This clone showed up just once. The DNA of the CDR3 is TGCAGCGTTAACGCGGGCCAGGGGACTGAAGCTTTCTTT. Translation: CSVNAGQGTEAFF. The V and J genes are TRBV29-1 and TRBJ1-1; tentatively, D is TRBD1 (6 bases). The CDR3 covers 13 residues. Per the germline V gene, CDR1 is SQVTM and CDR2 is ANQGSEA. V lost 5 bases to trimming and J lost 5 bases, with 15 bases between them.

The rearrangement joins TRBV7-6 to TRBJ1-4, with 8 bases identical to TRBD1. CDR3 length: 14 residues. Germline CDR1 SGHVS, CDR2 FNYEAQ. V trimming: 4 bases; J trimming: 7 bases; junction bases outside the gene matches: 5. The CDR3 is CASSYGQGGEKLFF. The CDR3 DNA follows: TGTGCCAGCAGCTACGGACAGGGCGGTGAAAAACTGTTTTTT.

This sequence joins TRBV6-5 and TRBJ2-3, with a weak D call TRBD2 (5 bases). CDR1 MNHEY and CDR2 SVGAGI come from the germline V gene. V lost 6 bases to trimming and J lost 4 bases, with 17 bases between them. This CDR3 is 15 amino acids long. The CDR3 spells CASSKQSGVPDTQYF. CDR3 DNA sequence: TGTGCCAGCAGCAAACAGAGCGGCGTCCCAGATACGCAGTATTTT.

By its share, this clone is medium-sized. V and J are TRBV29-1 and TRBJ2-1, with 8 bases aligning to TRBD1. V shed 7 bases, J shed 0 bases, and the junction held 2 bases outside the gene matches. From germline, CDR1 is SQVTM and CDR2 ANQGSEA. There are 13 residues in the CDR3. The CDR3, as DNA: TGCAGCGCCACAGGGGGCTCCTACAATGAGCAGTTCTTC. Residues: CSATGGSYNEQFF.

The rearrangement uses TRBV29-1 and TRBJ2-5; the match to TRBD1 covers 8 bases. V lost 7 bases and J lost 4; bases outside the gene matches: 8. The V gene's germline CDR1 is SQVTM and CDR2 ANQGSEA. The CDR3 consists of 13 residues. CDR3: CSAGQGVGETQYF. DNA of the CDR3: TGCAGCGCCGGACAGGGTGTGGGAGAGACCCAGTACTTC.

This chain connects TRBV5-4 to TRBJ2-3, with 9 bases fitting TRBD2. The ends lost 2 bases at V and 4 bases at J; junction bases unmatched: 5. CDR1 SGHNT and CDR2 YYREEE come from the germline V gene (reference sequence). The CDR3 covers 15 residues. The CDR3 DNA follows: TGTGCCAGCAGCTTTTGGCTAGCGGGATCAGATACGCAGTATTTT. Translating it yields CASSFWLAGSDTQYF.

The chain couples TRBV28 to TRBJ2-3; D is perhaps TRBD2 (6 bases). This CDR3 comprises 15 residues. V was trimmed by 6 bases and J by 3 bases, leaving 16 bases between them. From germline, CDR1 is MDHEN and CDR2 SYDVKM. For the CDR3, the DNA is TGTGCCAGCAGCCCCTCAGTCGCGGGGACAGATACGCAGTATTTT. Encoded protein: CASSPSVAGTDTQYF.

The sample holds one count of this clone. The genes are TRBV30 and TRBJ2-1; TRBD2 aligns across 9 bases. The germline V gene has CDR1 GTSNPN and CDR2 SVGIG (reference sequence). The CDR3 covers 13 residues. J lost 7 bases, V lost 6 bases, and 7 bases had no gene match. DNA of the CDR3: TGTGCCTGCTCTAGCGGGGCAGGGAATGAGCAGTTCTTC. It encodes CACSSGAGNEQFF.

The chain couples TRBV30 to TRBJ1-2, with D perhaps TRBD1 (5 bases). From germline, CDR1 is GTSNPN and CDR2 SVGIG (reference sequence). V lost 6 bases and J lost 2, with 13 bases in between. The CDR3 is made up of 13 amino acids. The CDR3 loop reads CACLSRANYGYTF. The CDR3 coding sequence is TGTGCCTGCCTCTCCAGGGCCAACTATGGCTACACCTTC.

The chain has TRBV11-2 and TRBJ2-5, with a possible D match to TRBD1 (5 bases). Trimming cost V 1 base and J 5 bases, with 17 bases left between them. The CDR3 has 16 amino acids. The germline gives CDR1 SGHAT, CDR2 FQNNGV. The CDR3 DNA reads TGTGCCAGCAGCTTAGGGACGGGCGGCAGGGTCGAGACCCAGTACTTC. Encoded protein: CASSLGTGGRVETQYF.